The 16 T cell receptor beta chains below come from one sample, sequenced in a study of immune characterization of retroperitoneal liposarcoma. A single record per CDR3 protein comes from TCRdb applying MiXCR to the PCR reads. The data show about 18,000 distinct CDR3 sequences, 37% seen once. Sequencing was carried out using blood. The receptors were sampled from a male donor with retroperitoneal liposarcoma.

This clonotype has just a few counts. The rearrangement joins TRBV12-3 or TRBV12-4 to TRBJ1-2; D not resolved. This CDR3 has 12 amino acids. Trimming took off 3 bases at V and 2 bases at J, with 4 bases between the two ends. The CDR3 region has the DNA TGTGCCAGCAGTTTGGGGAACTATGGCTACACCTTC. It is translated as CASSLGNYGYTF.

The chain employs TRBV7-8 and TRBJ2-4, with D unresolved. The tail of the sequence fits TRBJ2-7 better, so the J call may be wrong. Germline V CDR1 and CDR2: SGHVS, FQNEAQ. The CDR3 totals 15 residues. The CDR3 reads CASSLAPSIPHEQYF. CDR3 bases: TGTGCCAGCAGCTTAGCCCCTTCCATCCCCCACGAGCAGTACTTC.

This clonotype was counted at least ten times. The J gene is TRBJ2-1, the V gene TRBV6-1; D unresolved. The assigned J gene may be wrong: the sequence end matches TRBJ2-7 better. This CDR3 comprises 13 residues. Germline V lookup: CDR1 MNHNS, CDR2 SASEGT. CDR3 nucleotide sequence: TGTGCCAGCAGTGTCCCGATACCCAATGAGCAGTACTTC. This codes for CASSVPIPNEQYF.

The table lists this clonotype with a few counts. As DNA, the CDR3 is TGTGCCAGCAGTGAAGGAGACGGGGGCTCGTGGCCCCAGCATTTT. It codes for CASSEGDGGSWPQHF. The chain joins TRBV6-1 to TRBJ1-5; D is possibly TRBD1 (6 bases). V was clipped by 1 base and J by 9 bases, with 16 bases between them. The CDR3 is made up of 15 amino acids. Germline CDR1 MNHNS, CDR2 SASEGT.

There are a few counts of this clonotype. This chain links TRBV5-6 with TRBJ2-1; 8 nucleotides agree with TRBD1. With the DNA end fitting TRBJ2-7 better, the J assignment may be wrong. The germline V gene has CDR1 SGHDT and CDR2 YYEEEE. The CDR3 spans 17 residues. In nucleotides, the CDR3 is TGTGCCAGCAGCTTCTCCGGGACAGGTCTTAGCTCCTACGAGCAGTACTTC. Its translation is CASSFSGTGLSSYEQYF.

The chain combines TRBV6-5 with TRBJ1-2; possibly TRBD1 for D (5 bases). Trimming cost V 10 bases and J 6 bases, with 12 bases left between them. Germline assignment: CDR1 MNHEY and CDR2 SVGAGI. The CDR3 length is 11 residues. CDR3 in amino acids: CATDRGNGYTF. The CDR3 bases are TGTGCCACAGACAGAGGGAATGGCTACACCTTC.

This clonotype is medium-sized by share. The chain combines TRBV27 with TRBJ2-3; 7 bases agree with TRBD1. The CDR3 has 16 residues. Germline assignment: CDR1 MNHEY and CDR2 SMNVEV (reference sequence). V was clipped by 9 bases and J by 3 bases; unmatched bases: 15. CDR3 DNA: TGTGCCAGGGCTTGGACAGGAGCTAGGTGTACAGATACGCAGTATTTT. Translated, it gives CARAWTGARCTDTQYF.

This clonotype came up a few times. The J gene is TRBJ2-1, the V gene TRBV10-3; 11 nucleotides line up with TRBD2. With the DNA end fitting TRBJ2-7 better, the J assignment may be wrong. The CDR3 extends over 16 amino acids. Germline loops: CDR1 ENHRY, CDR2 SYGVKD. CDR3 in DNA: TGTGCCACCAAACCTTCTAGCGGGAGGCCAGGTTACGAGCAGTACTTC. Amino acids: CATKPSSGRPGYEQYF.

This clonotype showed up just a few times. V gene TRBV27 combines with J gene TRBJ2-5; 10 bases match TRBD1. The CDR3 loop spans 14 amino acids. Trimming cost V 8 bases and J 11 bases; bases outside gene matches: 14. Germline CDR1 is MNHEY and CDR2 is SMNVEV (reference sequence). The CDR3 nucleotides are TGTGCCAGCGGACAGGGGGGTCCCTACAATGAGCAGTACTTC. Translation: CASGQGGPYNEQYF.

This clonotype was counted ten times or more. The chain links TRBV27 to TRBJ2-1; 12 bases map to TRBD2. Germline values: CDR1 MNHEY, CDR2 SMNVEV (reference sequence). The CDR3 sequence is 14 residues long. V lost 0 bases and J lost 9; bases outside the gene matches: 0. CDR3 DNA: TGTGCCAGCAGTTTATCGGGACTAGCGGGTGAGCAGTTCTTC. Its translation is CASSLSGLAGEQFF.

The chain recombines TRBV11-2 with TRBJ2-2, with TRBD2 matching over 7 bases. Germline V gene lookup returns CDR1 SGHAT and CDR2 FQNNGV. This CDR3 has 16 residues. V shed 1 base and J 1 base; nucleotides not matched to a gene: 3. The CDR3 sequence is CASSLGLAENTGELFF. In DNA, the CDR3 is TGTGCCAGCAGCTTAGGCCTAGCGGAGAACACCGGGGAGCTGTTTTTT.

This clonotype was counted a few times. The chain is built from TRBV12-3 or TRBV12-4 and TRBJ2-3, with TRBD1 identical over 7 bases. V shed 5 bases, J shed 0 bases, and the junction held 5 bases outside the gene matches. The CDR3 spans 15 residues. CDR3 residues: CASSRDRASTDTQYF. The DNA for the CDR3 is TGTGCCAGCAGTAGGGACAGAGCTAGCACAGATACGCAGTATTTT.

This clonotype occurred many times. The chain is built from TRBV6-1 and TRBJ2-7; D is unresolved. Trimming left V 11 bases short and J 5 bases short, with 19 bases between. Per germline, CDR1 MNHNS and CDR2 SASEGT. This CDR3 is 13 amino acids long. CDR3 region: CAGASTPEDEQYF. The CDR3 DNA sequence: TGTGCCGGCGCGTCTACGCCCGAGGACGAGCAGTACTTC.

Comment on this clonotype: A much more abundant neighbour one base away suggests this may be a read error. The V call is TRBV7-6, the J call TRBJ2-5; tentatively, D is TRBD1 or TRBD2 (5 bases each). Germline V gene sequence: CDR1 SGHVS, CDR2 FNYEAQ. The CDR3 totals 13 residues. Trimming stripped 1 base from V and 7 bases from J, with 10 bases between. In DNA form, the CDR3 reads TGTGCCAGCAGCTTAGAGGGACGGGGGACCCAGTACTTC. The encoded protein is CASSLEGRGTQYF. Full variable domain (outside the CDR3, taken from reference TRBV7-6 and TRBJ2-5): GAGVSQSPRYKVTKRGQDVALRCDPISGHVSLYWYRQALGQGPEFLTYFNYEAQQDKSGLPNDRFSAERPEGSISTLTIQRTEQRDSAMYRCASSLEGRGTQYFGPGTRLLVL.

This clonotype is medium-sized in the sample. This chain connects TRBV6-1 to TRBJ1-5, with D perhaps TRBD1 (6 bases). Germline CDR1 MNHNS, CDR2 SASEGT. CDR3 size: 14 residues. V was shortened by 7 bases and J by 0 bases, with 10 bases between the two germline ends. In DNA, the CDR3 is TGTGCCAGCACTAGGGGGGGTAGCAATCAGCCCCAGCATTTT. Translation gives CASTRGGSNQPQHF.

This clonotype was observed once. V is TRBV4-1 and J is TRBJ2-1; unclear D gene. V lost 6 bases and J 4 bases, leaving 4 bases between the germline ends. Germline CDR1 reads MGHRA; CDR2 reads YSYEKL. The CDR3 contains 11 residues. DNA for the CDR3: TGCGCCAGCAGAGGATACAATGAGCAGTTCTTC. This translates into CASRGYNEQFF.